This TCR beta chain originates from a study of blood T cell repertoires in COVID-19. Clones were sequenced by immunoSEQ multiplex PCR, and TCRdb holds only the in-frame ones, with some missing. Found here are about 81,000 clones, about 90% of them singletons; the top ten hold about 4.8%. The sample taken for sequencing was peripheral blood. The receptor was derived from a woman aged 80 or over with acute or convalescent COVID-19.

CDR3 in DNA: TGCGCCAGCAGGGCCCTAGCCGGATCTGAGAACGAGCAGTACTTC. Amino acids: CASRALAGSENEQYF. The V gene is TRBV10-2, the J gene TRBJ2-7; a possible D gene is TRBD2 (5 bases). The length of the CDR3 is 15 residues. The germline gives CDR1 WSHSY, CDR2 SAAADI. The V gene lost 6 bases and the J gene lost 5 bases, with 20 bases spanning the gap.